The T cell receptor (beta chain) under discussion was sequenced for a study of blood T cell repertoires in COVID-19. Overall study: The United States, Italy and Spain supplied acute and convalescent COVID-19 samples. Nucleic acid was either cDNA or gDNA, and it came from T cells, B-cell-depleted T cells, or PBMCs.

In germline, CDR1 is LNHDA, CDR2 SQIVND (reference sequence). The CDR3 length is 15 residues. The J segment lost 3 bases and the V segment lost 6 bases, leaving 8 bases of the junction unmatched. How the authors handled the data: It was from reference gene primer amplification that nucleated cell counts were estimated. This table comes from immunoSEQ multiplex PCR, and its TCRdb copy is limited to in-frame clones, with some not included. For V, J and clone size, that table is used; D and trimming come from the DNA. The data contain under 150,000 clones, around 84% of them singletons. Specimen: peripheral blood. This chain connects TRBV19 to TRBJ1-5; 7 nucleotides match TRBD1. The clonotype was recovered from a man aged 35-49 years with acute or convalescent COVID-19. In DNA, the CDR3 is TGTGCCAGTAGATGGACAGGAGGATTCAATCAGCCCCAGCATTTT. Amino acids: CASRWTGGFNQPQHF.